This T cell receptor beta chain emerged from a study of T cell responses to AZD1222 COVID-19 vaccine. Study-wide results and caveats: Of the AZD1222 recipients, only five to seven were seropositive at baseline.

A word on this clone: As yet, its antigen is unknown.

Germline V lookup: CDR1 KGHSH, CDR2 LQKENI. This CDR3 comprises 15 residues. V lost 4 bases to trimming and J lost 6 bases; unmatched junction nucleotides: 7. Method: immunoSEQ multiplex PCR; TCRdb's copy keeps in-frame clones and lacks some. The sample contains approximately 180,000 clones, 70% to 90% of which appear only once. The starting material was peripheral blood, obtained on day 0 of AZD1222 vaccination. The clonotype originates from an adult in good health. The J gene is TRBJ1-5, the V gene TRBV18; 9 nucleotides line up with TRBD1. The CDR3 DNA follows: TGTGCCAGCTCACAAGGGACAGGGTTTCTTCAGCCCCAGCATTTT. Protein sequence: CASSQGTGFLQPQHF.